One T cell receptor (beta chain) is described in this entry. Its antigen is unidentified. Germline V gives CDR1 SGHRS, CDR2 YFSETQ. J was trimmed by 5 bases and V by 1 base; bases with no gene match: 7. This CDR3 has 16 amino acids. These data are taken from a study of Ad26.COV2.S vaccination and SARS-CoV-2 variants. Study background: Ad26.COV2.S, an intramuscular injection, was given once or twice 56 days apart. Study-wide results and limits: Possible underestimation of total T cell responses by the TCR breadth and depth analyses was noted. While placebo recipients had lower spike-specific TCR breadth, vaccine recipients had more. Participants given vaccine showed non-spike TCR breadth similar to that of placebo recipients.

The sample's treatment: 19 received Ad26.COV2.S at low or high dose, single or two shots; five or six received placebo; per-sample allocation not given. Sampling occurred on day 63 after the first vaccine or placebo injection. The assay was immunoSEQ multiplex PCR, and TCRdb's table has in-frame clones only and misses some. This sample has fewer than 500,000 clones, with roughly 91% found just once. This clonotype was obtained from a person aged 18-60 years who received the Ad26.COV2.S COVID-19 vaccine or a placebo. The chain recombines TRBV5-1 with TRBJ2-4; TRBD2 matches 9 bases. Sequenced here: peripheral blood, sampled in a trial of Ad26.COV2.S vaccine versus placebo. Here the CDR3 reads CASSLLASGTQNIQYF. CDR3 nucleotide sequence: TGCGCCAGCAGCTTGTTGGCTAGCGGGACGCAAAACATTCAGTACTTC.